This is a list of T cell receptor beta chains from one sample in a study of Ad26.COV2.S vaccination and SARS-CoV-2 variants. The table came from immunoSEQ multiplex PCR; TCRdb's copy has only in-frame clones and leaves some out. The table has about 380,000 clones, under 90% seen once. Sequenced here: peripheral blood, sampled in a trial of Ad26.COV2.S vaccine versus placebo. The receptors come from a person between 18 and 65 years old who received the Ad26.COV2.S COVID-19 vaccine or a placebo. Both conserved end residues are part of each CDR3. D genes are given only for firm matches. Rows may omit the clone size; those that give it use once, few, many or a size class.

clone_size j_call v_call d_call cdr3_nt cdr3_aa
NA TRBJ2-7 TRBV18 NA TGTGCCAGCTCACCATGGATCGACGGAGTGGCCTACGAGCAGTACTTC CASSPWIDGVAYEQYF
NA TRBJ1-2 TRBV4-2 NA TGTGCCAGCAGCCAAGAATCCTTCAGCGGGGGATTCGGCTATGGCTACACCTTC CASSQESFSGGFGYGYTF
few TRBJ1-6 TRBV19 NA TGTGCCAGTAGTATAGCGACAGCCGGAACCTATAATTCACCCCTCCACTTT CASSIATAGTYNSPLHF
NA TRBJ2-1 TRBV12-3/TRBV12-4 TRBD2 TGTGCCAGCAGTATGGATTCGGGGGGGCAGTTCTTC CASSMDSGGQFF
NA TRBJ2-6 TRBV3-1/TRBV3-2 NA TGTGCCAGCAGCCTCAGCCAGGGATCTGGGGCCAACGTCCTGACTTTC CASSLSQGSGANVLTF
NA TRBJ2-2 TRBV9 TRBD2 TGTGCCAGCAGCTCCCGGACTAGCCCCGGGGAGCTGTTTTTT CASSSRTSPGELFF
NA TRBJ1-4 TRBV7-9 NA TGTGCCAGCAGCTTGGGGGTAGGGCCAACTAATGAAAAACTGTTTTTT CASSLGVGPTNEKLFF
NA TRBJ2-5 TRBV2 NA TGTGCCAGCAGCACGGACTCCTCGGTTTTGGGAGAGACCCAGTACTTC CASSTDSSVLGETQYF
NA TRBJ1-2 TRBV6-1 NA TGTGCCAGCAGTGAAGGCAGCCCGCGACTCGGCTACACCTTC CASSEGSPRLGYTF
NA TRBJ2-7 TRBV6-1 NA TGTGCCAGCAGTGAAAGCGGCTACGAGCAGTACTTC CASSESGYEQYF
NA TRBJ2-1 TRBV5-4 NA TGTGCCAGCAGCTTGGGTGGGGGAAGGAATGAGCAGTTCTTC CASSLGGGRNEQFF
NA TRBJ1-1 TRBV6-5 NA TGTGCCAGCAGCGGGGGTTTTGAAGCTTTCTTT CASSGGFEAFF
NA TRBJ1-4 TRBV2 NA TGTGCCAGCAGTGAAGGAACAGGGAGAGGCGAAAAACTGTTTTTT CASSEGTGRGEKLFF
NA TRBJ1-1 TRBV7-9 NA TGTGCCAGCAGCTTACTCAGCATGAACACTGAAGCTTTCTTT CASSLLSMNTEAFF
once TRBJ2-1 TRBV11-2 NA TGTGCCAGCAGCCTCCCAGACCCCGGGGCCTACAATGAGCAGTTCTTC CASSLPDPGAYNEQFF
NA TRBJ1-6 TRBV7-9 NA TGTGCCAGCAGCTTAGACGGCAGTGGTAATTCACCCCTCCACTTT CASSLDGSGNSPLHF
NA TRBJ2-7 TRBV3-1/TRBV3-2 TRBD2 TGTGCCAGCAGCCAAGATACCAGCGGGAGGACATTTTACGAGCAGTACTTC CASSQDTSGRTFYEQYF